The present T cell receptor (beta chain) was sequenced within a study of T-cell memory formation after mild COVID-19 listed by TCRdb under 2021. With regard to the full study: TCR sequence clusters from the two donors were found to be largely donor specific. In a couple of donors, T-cell clones that expanded and contracted after mild COVID-19 were followed by sequencing TCRalpha and TCRbeta repertoires longitudinally. Two young, previously healthy adult volunteers made up the cohort, one male and one female.

Ficoll-Paque density gradient centrifugation was used to isolate PBMCs. This clonotype was seen only a few times. It has no known antigen specificity. Base-call qualities are not available, and no considerably larger clone is one nucleotide away. The germline V gene encodes CDR1 SGHKS and CDR2 YYEKEE (reference sequence). Counted from cysteine to phenylalanine, this CDR3 has 15 amino acids. Only the CDR3 portion is preserved as DNA: 45 bases, with reading frame beginning at the first base. Trimming takes 1 base from V and 1 base from J, and the germline ends sit 10 bases apart. The listed sequencing device is Illumina NovaSeq 6000. TCRalpha and TCRbeta cDNA libraries were built by 5'RACE with constant-segment primers, adding sample barcodes and unique molecular identifiers. RNA was extracted from every sample with Trizol reagent. Library amplification was performed in two PCR steps, and a second sample barcode and Illumina TruSeq adapters were introduced in the second step. The libraries were sequenced on an Illumina NovaSeq using 2 x 150 bp paired-end reads. Processing in the source paper ran as follows. Reads were demultiplexed and collapsed into UMI-guided consensus sequences with migec v1.2.7. Using mixcr v2.1.11, UMI consensuses were aligned to TRA and TRB V and J templates and then assembled into clonotypes. A clonotype was counted as expanded or contracted only if both edgeR and NoisET called the change significant, with noise models trained on biological replicates. For edgeR calls, a false discovery rate-adjusted p below 0.01 and a log2 fold-change threshold of 1 were applied. As an exploratory analysis of dynamics, max-normalized trajectories of the 1000 most abundant clonotypes were examined by PCA with hierarchical clustering. Each responding clone was given a CD4 or CD8 phenotype based on the CD4+ and CD8+ repertoires, which had been sequenced separately. In-frame beta chains were kept once TCRdb had trimmed the public reads at Q25 with fastp and called clones with MiXCR. CDR3 protein duplicates are merged, each entry listing the most common genes and DNA. Here the V and J calls rest on TCRdb's processing, not on the authors' analysis. This sample holds approximately 350,000 distinct CDR3 sequences; approximately 15% were observed only once. The ten largest account for 22% of the sample.

Overall study results and their limits: Clones contracting from day 15 to 85 had balanced CD4/CD8 phenotypes, while a second wave expanding from day 15 to 37 was biased towards CD4+. Contracting CD4+ clones were found mainly in CM and EM memory subsets, while CD8+ clones were enriched in EMRA. The detection of some responding clones in pre-infection memory suggests that pre-existing cross-reactive memory T cells joined the SARS-CoV-2 response. The second-wave clones that peaked on day 37 were not confirmed to be SARS-CoV-2 specific. The study covered only a couple of mild cases, and larger cohorts including severe cases with pre-infection samples were considered necessary.

The source material was PBMCs or a T cell subset sorted from them (not recorded which). The rearrangement joined TRBV5-5 to TRBJ2-3; a weak D assignment points to TRBD2 (5 bases agree). The TCR comes from a man aged 18 to 30 who had mild COVID-19 (a few samples of this study predate the infection). The sample titles of this study are shuffled in the database, so cell type and time point are left out; the donor was told from shared clones. The DNA reads as follows: TGTGCCAGCAGCTTGAGGGCAGCGGGCACAGATACGCAGTATTTT. It codes for CASSLRAAGTDTQYF.